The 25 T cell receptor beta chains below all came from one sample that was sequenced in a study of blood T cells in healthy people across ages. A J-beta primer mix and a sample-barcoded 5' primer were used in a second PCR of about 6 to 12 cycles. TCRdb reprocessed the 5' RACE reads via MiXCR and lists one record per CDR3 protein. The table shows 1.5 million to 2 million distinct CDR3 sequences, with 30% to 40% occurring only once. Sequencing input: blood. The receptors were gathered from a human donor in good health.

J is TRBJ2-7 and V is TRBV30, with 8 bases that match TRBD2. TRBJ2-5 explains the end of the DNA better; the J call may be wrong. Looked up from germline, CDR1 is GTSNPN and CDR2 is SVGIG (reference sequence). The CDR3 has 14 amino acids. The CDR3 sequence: CAWSAGLAGETQYF. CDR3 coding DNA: TGTGCCTGGAGTGCCGGACTAGCCGGGGAGACCCAGTACTTC.

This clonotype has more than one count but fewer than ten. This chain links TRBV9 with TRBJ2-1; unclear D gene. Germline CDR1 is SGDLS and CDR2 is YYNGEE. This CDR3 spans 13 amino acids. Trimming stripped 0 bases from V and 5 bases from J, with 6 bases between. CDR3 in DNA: TGTGCCAGCAGCGTAGTCCAGGACAATGAGCAGTTCTTC. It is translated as CASSVVQDNEQFF.

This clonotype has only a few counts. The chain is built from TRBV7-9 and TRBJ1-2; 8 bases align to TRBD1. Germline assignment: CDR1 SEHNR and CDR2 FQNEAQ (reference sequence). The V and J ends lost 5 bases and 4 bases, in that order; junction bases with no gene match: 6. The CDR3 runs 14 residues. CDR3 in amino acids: CASSPPDRVYGYTF. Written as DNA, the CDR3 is TGTGCCAGCAGCCCCCCGGACAGGGTCTATGGCTACACCTTC.

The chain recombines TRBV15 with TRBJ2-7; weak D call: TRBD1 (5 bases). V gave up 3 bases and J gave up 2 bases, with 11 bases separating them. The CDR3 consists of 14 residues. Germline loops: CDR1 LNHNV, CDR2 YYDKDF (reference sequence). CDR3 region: CATSSWGSTYEQYF. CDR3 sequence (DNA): TGTGCCACCAGCAGTTGGGGCAGCACCTACGAGCAGTACTTC.

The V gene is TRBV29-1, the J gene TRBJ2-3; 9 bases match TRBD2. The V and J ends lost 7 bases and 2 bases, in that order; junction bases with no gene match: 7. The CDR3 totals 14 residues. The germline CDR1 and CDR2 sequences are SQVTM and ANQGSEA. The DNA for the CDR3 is TGCAGCGGGCGGGAGGGGGATAACACAGATACGCAGTATTTT. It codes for CSGREGDNTDTQYF.

CDR3 coding DNA: TGCAGTGCTCACGAAAAGGAGGGGATGACAGATACGCAGTATTTT. This codes for CSAHEKEGMTDTQYF. The V gene is TRBV20-1, the J gene TRBJ2-3; tentatively, D is TRBD2 (6 bases). The CDR3 runs to 15 residues. CDR1 is DFQATT, CDR2 SNEGSKA, per germline (reference sequence). Trimming removed 5 bases from V and 3 bases from J, with 18 bases in between.

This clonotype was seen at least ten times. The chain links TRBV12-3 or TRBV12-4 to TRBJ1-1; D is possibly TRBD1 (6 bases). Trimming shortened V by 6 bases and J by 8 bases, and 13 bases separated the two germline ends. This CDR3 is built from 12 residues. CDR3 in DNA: TGTGCCAGCAGGCGCGACAGGCTAGAAGCTTTCTTT. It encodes CASRRDRLEAFF.

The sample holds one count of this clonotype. CDR3 region: CASSPTSGGVRYEQFF. The CDR3, as DNA: TGCGCCAGCAGCCCAACTAGCGGGGGGGTGAGGTATGAGCAGTTCTTC. V and J are TRBV4-1 and TRBJ2-1, with 13 bases matching TRBD2. This CDR3 is 16 amino acids long. CDR1 and CDR2 (germline): MGHRA, YSYEKL. V lost 4 bases and J lost 8; bases outside the gene matches: 8.

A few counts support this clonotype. The CDR3 is CASSRNTRSEQFF. CDR3 sequence (DNA): TGTGCCAGCAGTAGGAACACACGGAGCGAGCAGTTCTTC. V usage is TRBV2 and J usage is TRBJ2-1; D call uncertain. Trimming removed 5 bases from V and 10 bases from J, with 15 bases in between. Germline V gene sequence: CDR1 SNHLY, CDR2 FYNNEI. This CDR3 comprises 13 residues.

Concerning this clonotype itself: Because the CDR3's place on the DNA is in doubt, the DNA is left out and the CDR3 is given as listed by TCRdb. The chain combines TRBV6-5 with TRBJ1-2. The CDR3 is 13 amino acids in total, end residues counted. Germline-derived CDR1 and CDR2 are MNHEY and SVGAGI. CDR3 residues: CASSTSDNYGYTF.

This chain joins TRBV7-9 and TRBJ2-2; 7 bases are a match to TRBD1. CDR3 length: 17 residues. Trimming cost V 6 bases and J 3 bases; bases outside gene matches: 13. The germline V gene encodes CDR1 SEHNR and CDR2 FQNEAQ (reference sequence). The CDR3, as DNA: TGTGCCAGCAGAAACCGGGTACAGGGGCAGTACACCGGGGAGCTGTTTTTT. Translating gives CASRNRVQGQYTGELFF.

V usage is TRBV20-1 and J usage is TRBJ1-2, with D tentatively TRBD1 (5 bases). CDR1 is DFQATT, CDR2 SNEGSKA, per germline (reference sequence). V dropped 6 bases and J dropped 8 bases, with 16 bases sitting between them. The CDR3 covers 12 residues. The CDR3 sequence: CSAYGGRLGYTF. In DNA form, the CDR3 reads TGCAGTGCATACGGGGGTCGTCTAGGCTACACCTTC.

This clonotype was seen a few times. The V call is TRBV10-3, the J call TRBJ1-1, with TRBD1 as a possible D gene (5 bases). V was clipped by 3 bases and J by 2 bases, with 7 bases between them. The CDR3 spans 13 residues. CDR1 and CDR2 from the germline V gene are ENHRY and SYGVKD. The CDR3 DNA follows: TGTGCCATCAGTGACGACAGAAACACTGAAGCTTTCTTT. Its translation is CAISDDRNTEAFF.

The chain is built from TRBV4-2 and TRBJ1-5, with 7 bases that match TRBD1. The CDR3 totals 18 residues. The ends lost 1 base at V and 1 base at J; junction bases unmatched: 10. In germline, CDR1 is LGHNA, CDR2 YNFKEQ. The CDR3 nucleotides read TGTGCCAGCAGCCAAGGTAAGGACCTGACAGGGAGCAATCAGCCCCAGCATTTT. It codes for CASSQGKDLTGSNQPQHF.

The CDR3 DNA sequence: TGTGCCAGCAGCGTAGACCAGGCGAACAGCAGACAGTTCTTC. Protein sequence: CASSVDQANSRQFF. The chain uses TRBV9 and TRBJ2-1; D uncertain. Germline V gene data show CDR1 as SGDLS and CDR2 as YYNGEE. V was trimmed by 0 bases and J by 13 bases, leaving 17 bases between them. The CDR3 extends over 14 amino acids.

The CDR3 region is CASSPPDSNYGYTF. In DNA form, the CDR3 reads TGTGCCAGCTCACCACCAGACAGTAACTATGGCTACACCTTC. The chain uses TRBV18 and TRBJ1-2, with D possibly being TRBD1 (5 bases). Trimming removed 0 bases at V and 1 base at J, with 6 bases between. Germline CDR1 KGHSH, CDR2 LQKENI. The CDR3 sequence is 14 residues long.

CDR3 bases: TGCGCCAGCAGTGAGTCAGGACAGGGTTTAGAGCAGTACTTC. Encoded protein: CASSESGQGLEQYF. The chain links TRBV10-2 to TRBJ2-7; 8 bases match TRBD1. The CDR3 totals 14 residues. The germline V gene encodes CDR1 WSHSY and CDR2 SAAADI. Trimming removed 0 bases from V and 7 bases from J; junction bases left unmatched: 5.

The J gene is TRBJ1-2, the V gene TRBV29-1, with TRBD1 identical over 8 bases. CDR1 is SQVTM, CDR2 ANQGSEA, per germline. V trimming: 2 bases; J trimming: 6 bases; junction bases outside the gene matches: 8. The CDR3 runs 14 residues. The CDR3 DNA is TGCAGCGTTGAAACGTATAGGACAGGGAATGGCTACACCTTC. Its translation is CSVETYRTGNGYTF.

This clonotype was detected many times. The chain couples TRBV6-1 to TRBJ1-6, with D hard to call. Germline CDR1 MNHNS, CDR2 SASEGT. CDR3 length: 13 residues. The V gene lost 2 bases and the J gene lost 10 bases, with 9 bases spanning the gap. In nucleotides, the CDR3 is TGTGCCAGCAGTGAAACGGAATGGTCACCCCTCCACTTT. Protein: CASSETEWSPLHF.

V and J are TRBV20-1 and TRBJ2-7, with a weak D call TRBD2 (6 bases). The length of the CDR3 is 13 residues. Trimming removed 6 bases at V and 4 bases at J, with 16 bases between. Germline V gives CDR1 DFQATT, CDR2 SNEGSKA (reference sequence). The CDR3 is CSARPGLRYEQYF. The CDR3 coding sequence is TGCAGTGCACGTCCGGGACTGCGATACGAGCAGTACTTC.

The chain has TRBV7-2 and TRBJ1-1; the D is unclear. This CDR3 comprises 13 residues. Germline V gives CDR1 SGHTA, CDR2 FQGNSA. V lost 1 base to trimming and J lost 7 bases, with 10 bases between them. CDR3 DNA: TGTGCCAGCAGCTTAGACGGTTTCAGTGAAGCTTTCTTT. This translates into CASSLDGFSEAFF.

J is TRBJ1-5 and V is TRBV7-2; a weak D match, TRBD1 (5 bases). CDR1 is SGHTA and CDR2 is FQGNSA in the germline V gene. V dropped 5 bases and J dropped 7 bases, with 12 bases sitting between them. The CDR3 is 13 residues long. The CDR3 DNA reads TGTGCCAGCAGCGGCCGGGGCTGGCAGCCCCAGCATTTT. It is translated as CASSGRGWQPQHF.

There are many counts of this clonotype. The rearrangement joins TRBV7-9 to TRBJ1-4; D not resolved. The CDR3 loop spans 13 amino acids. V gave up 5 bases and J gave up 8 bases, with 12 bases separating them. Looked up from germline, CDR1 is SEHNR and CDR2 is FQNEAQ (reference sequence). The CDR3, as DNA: TGTGCCAGCAGCCGAAGTAGTGGAGAAAAACTGTTTTTT. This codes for CASSRSSGEKLFF.

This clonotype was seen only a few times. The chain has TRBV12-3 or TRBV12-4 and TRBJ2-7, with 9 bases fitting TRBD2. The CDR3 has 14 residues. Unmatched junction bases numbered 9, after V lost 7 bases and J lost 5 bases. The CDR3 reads CASTPAGGPNEQYF. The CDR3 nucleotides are TGTGCCAGCACCCCAGCGGGGGGCCCCAACGAGCAGTACTTC.

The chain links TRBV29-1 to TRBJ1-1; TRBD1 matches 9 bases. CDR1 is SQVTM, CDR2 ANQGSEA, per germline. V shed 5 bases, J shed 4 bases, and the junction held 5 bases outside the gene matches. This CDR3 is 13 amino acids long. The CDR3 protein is CSVNRGRTTEAFF. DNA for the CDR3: TGCAGCGTTAACAGGGGGCGGACCACTGAAGCTTTCTTT.